This TCR beta chain was sequenced during a study of tumor-infiltrating lymphocytes in primary liver carcinoma. Overall study findings and caveats: Tumor region pairs overlapped more than did tumor-adjacent and tumor-blood pairs.

Production of TCR beta cDNA used approximately 480 ng total RNA together with a constant-region primer. Each TCR beta library was derived from three nested multiplex PCR rounds that employed slightly modified ARM-PCR. Amplification in the first two PCR rounds was performed using TRBV1-TRBV30 forward primers and a C-beta reverse primer for 10 cycles each. TCRdb independently ran MiXCR on the multiplex PCR reads; one entry per CDR3 protein. The sample contains some 120,000 distinct CDR3 sequences, 55% to 75% of which appear only once. From roughly 20-30 mg of unsorted bulk tissue, DNA and RNA were co-extracted together. Per tumor, sampling covered five separate regions. The germline V gene has CDR1 SGHAT and CDR2 FQNNGV. This CDR3 region has 15 residues. This clonotype came up a few times. Its antigen remains unidentified. An end of the junction does not agree with germline; a read error may underlie this.

This chain connects TRBV11-2 to TRBJ2-7, with no clear D. The specimen sequenced was liver tumor tissue from sampling region 1. Specified subset: tumor region T1, superior pole. This TCR derives from a woman aged 60-70 years with primary liver carcinoma and hepatitis B virus infection. The CDR3 DNA follows: TGTGCCAGCATCTTCGCAGCCAGAGGAATTAACGAGCAGTACTTT. This encodes CASIFAARGINEQYF.